Shown below are 25 T cell receptor beta chains from a single sample sequenced in a study of blood T cell dynamics during melanoma immunotherapy. As for time point: week 3, after first cycle of checkpoint inhibitor. Repertoires were generated with immunoSEQ multiplex PCR, while TCRdb's copy carries only in-frame clones and drops some. The table records some 20,000 clones, roughly 87% of them present only once. The material was blood, obtained from a patient treated with checkpoint blockade. These receptor sequences come from a human donor with melanoma.

The rearrangement joins TRBV11-2 to TRBJ2-5; D could derive from TRBD1 or TRBD2 (5 bases each). The CDR3 sequence is 16 residues long. V dropped 1 base and J dropped 4 bases, with 16 bases sitting between them. Germline loops: CDR1 SGHAT, CDR2 FQNNGV. The CDR3 sequence: CASSLGRTNRRETQYF. The CDR3 DNA reads TGTGCCAGCAGCTTAGGGAGGACAAACCGAAGAGAGACCCAGTACTTC.

The V call is TRBV19, the J call TRBJ2-3, with D perhaps matching TRBD2 (5 bases). This CDR3 contains 15 residues. CDR1 is LNHDA and CDR2 is SQIVND in the germline V gene (reference sequence). The germline V and J ends were trimmed by 6 bases and 0 bases, with 13 bases remaining between them. CDR3: CASRGDGLSTDTQYF. In nucleotides, the CDR3 is TGTGCCAGTAGGGGAGACGGCTTAAGCACAGATACGCAGTATTTT.

V gene TRBV18 combines with J gene TRBJ1-1, with D perhaps matching TRBD1 (6 bases). Germline V CDR1 and CDR2: KGHSH, LQKENI. This CDR3 region has 13 residues. V was trimmed by 3 bases and J by 1 base, leaving 6 bases between them. CDR3 protein: CASSPTGNTEAFF. The CDR3 DNA follows: TGTGCCAGCTCACCGACAGGGAACACTGAAGCTTTCTTT.

Here the CDR3 DNA reads TGTGCCTGGAGTTTCCTCGGACTAGCGGGAGGATCGGAAAACAATGAGCAGTTCTTC. This encodes CAWSFLGLAGGSENNEQFF. The V call is TRBV30, the J call TRBJ2-1; 14 bases align to TRBD2. V lost 2 bases and J lost 5; bases outside the gene matches: 14. The CDR3 runs to 19 residues. The germline V gene encodes CDR1 GTSNPN and CDR2 SVGIG (reference sequence).

The rearrangement uses TRBV6-5 and TRBJ2-7; TRBD2 matches at 14 bases. From germline, CDR1 is MNHEY and CDR2 SVGAGI. Trimming at V came to 2 bases and at J to 5 bases, leaving 2 bases not matched to a gene. This CDR3 contains 15 residues. For the CDR3, the DNA is TGTGCCAGCAGTTACGGGACTAGCGGGAGTCACGAGCAGTACTTC. Translation gives CASSYGTSGSHEQYF.

The chain uses TRBV6-1 and TRBJ1-2; possible D gene TRBD1, 5 bases. Germline V gives CDR1 MNHNS, CDR2 SASEGT. The CDR3 is 14 amino acids. V was pared by 3 bases and J by 2 bases, with 10 bases between. CDR3 residues: CASSEGVFNYGYTF. In DNA form, the CDR3 reads TGTGCCAGCAGTGAGGGGGTTTTCAACTATGGCTACACCTTC.

This chain uses TRBV28 with TRBJ1-1; D might be TRBD1 (5 bases). From germline, CDR1 is MDHEN and CDR2 SYDVKM. This CDR3 contains 13 residues. The V gene lost 3 bases and the J gene lost 1 base, with 6 bases spanning the gap. CDR3 sequence (DNA): TGTGCCAGCAGTTTTACAGGGAACACTGAAGCTTTCTTT. It yields the protein CASSFTGNTEAFF.

The chain links TRBV5-6 to TRBJ2-3; TRBD1 agrees at 8 bases. The CDR3 is 17 residues long. V trimming: 5 bases; J trimming: 3 bases; junction bases outside the gene matches: 14. Germline V gene data show CDR1 as SGHDT and CDR2 as YYEEEE. The CDR3 bases are TGTGCCAGCAGAGGTCCCGGGACAGGTCTGGGGACAGATACGCAGTATTTT. Protein: CASRGPGTGLGTDTQYF.

This sequence joins TRBV4-1 and TRBJ1-5; D gene ambiguous. Germline CDR1 is MGHRA and CDR2 is YSYEKL. V was clipped by 4 bases and J by 0 bases, with 7 bases between them. The CDR3 sequence is 14 residues long. The CDR3 here is CASSLDYSNQPQHF. The CDR3 DNA follows: TGCGCCAGCAGCCTGGATTATAGCAATCAGCCCCAGCATTTT.

This chain links TRBV6-1 with TRBJ2-5; 8 nucleotides agree with TRBD1. This CDR3 contains 15 residues. Germline trimming cut 7 bases from V and 4 bases from J; bases unmatched to any gene: 11. CDR1 is MNHNS, CDR2 SASEGT, per germline. The CDR3 is CASTVGRGRRETQYF. DNA of the CDR3: TGTGCCAGCACCGTCGGCAGGGGGCGCCGAGAGACCCAGTACTTC.

Here the CDR3 reads CAISASDYTGLTTNEKLFF. In DNA, the CDR3 is TGTGCCATCAGTGCGTCGGACTACACGGGGTTAACAACTAATGAAAAACTGTTTTTT. The gene calls are TRBV10-3 and TRBJ1-4; D is ambiguous. The V and J ends lost 4 bases and 0 bases respectively, with 21 bases between them. The CDR3 loop spans 19 amino acids. In germline, CDR1 is ENHRY, CDR2 SYGVKD.

The chain carries TRBV7-9 and TRBJ2-5, with 10 bases fitting TRBD1. This CDR3 comprises 15 residues. V lost 5 bases and J lost 4; bases outside the gene matches: 7. CDR1 and CDR2 from the germline V gene are SEHNR and FQNEAQ (reference sequence). CDR3 sequence reads: CASSPGTGESETQYF. DNA for the CDR3: TGTGCCAGCAGCCCGGGGACAGGGGAGTCAGAGACCCAGTACTTC.

This chain uses TRBV10-1 with TRBJ1-4; no firm D call. V gave up 8 bases and J gave up 7 bases, with 11 bases separating them. Germline CDR1 reads WNHNN; CDR2 reads SYGVQD (reference sequence). CDR3 length: 12 amino acids. The CDR3 reads CASGSLGEKLFF. CDR3 coding DNA: TGCGCCAGCGGCTCCCTAGGTGAAAAACTGTTTTTT.

The CDR3: CASSPLTSGGNNEQFF. DNA of the CDR3: TGCGCCAGCAGCCCTCTAACTAGCGGGGGCAACAATGAGCAGTTCTTC. This rearrangement joins TRBV4-3 to TRBJ2-1; TRBD2 aligns across 11 bases. This CDR3 comprises 16 residues. Germline-derived CDR1 and CDR2 are LGHNA and YSLEER. V lost 4 bases, J lost 5 bases, and 7 bases stayed unmatched.

J is TRBJ1-1 and V is TRBV4-1; D remains unclear. Deletions cut 4 bases from V and 1 base from J, with 10 bases between. The CDR3 runs to 14 residues. Germline CDR1 is MGHRA and CDR2 is YSYEKL. CDR3 DNA sequence: TGCGCCAGCAGCCCGAAGGCCCGGAACACTGAAGCTTTCTTT. Translating gives CASSPKARNTEAFF.

The chain couples TRBV5-6 to TRBJ1-6; unclear D gene. Per the germline V gene, CDR1 is SGHDT and CDR2 is YYEEEE. V was pared by 3 bases and J by 0 bases, with 16 bases between. There are 18 residues in the CDR3. CDR3 sequence reads: CASSSLLSSGSYNSPLHF. CDR3 in DNA: TGTGCCAGCAGCTCCCTTTTGTCGTCGGGCTCCTATAATTCACCCCTCCACTTT.

The rearrangement uses TRBV25-1 and TRBJ2-7; no clear D. V lost 6 bases and J lost 11, with 17 bases in between. Germline V gives CDR1 MGHDK, CDR2 SYGVNS. The CDR3 length is 12 residues. In DNA form, the CDR3 reads TGTGCCAGCAGCGGGTACGGGCCGTCGGAGTACTTC. The encoded protein is CASSGYGPSEYF.

The chain combines TRBV10-3 with TRBJ2-6; unclear D gene. Between the trimmed V and J ends, which lost 3 bases and 2 bases, there was a span of 11 bases. The CDR3 has 16 residues. Germline CDR1 ENHRY, CDR2 SYGVKD. CDR3 nucleotides: TGTGCCATCAGTGACCCGACCAGTACTGGGGCCAACGTCCTGACTTTC. Translation: CAISDPTSTGANVLTF.

The J gene is TRBJ2-1, the V gene TRBV11-3; tentatively, D is TRBD1 or TRBD2 (6 bases each). The CDR3 has 13 residues. Germline V lookup: CDR1 SGHNT, CDR2 YENEEA. Between the trimmed V and J ends, which lost 4 bases and 5 bases, there was a span of 9 bases. CDR3 nucleotides: TGTGCCAGCAGCTCACGGGGGCACAATGAGCAGTTCTTC. This encodes CASSSRGHNEQFF.

This clone was counted a single time. This rearrangement joins TRBV10-3 to TRBJ2-1; D not certain. Germline V gene data show CDR1 as ENHRY and CDR2 as SYGVKD. The CDR3 contains 12 residues. V was shortened by 0 bases and J by 10 bases, with 7 bases between the two germline ends. The CDR3 nucleotides are TGTGCCATCAGTGAGTCTCAAGGGGAGCAGTTCTTC. Its protein is CAISESQGEQFF.

This chain connects TRBV28 to TRBJ2-1; D is unclear. Deletions cut 2 bases from V and 4 bases from J, with 12 bases between. The CDR3 loop spans 15 amino acids. Germline CDR1 and CDR2: MDHEN and SYDVKM. CDR3 protein: CASSLGSLGYNEQFF. In nucleotides, the CDR3 is TGTGCCAGCAGTTTAGGTAGTTTGGGATACAATGAGCAGTTCTTC. The full variable domain, in which reference TRBV28 and TRBJ2-1 provide the parts outside the CDR3, is DVKVTQSSRYLVKRTGEKVFLECVQDMDHENMFWYRQDPGLGLRLIYFSYDVKMKEKGDIPEGYSVSREKKERFSLILESASTNQTSMYLCASSLGSLGYNEQFFGPGTRLTVL.

The rearrangement joins TRBV5-4 to TRBJ1-1, with no clear D. CDR3 length: 14 residues. V was clipped by 0 bases and J by 1 base, with 7 bases between them. Germline loops: CDR1 SGHNT, CDR2 YYREEE (reference sequence). CDR3 loop: CASSLGERNTEAFF. The CDR3 region has the DNA TGTGCCAGCAGCTTGGGGGAACGGAACACTGAAGCTTTCTTT.

V usage is TRBV2 and J usage is TRBJ2-5; a weak D match, TRBD2 (6 bases). The CDR3 consists of 17 residues. Trimming took off 3 bases at V and 4 bases at J, with 21 bases between the two ends. CDR1 and CDR2 (germline): SNHLY, FYNNEI. The CDR3 DNA sequence: TGTGCCAGCAGTGACGGCCCTGGACGGCAGGGAGGAGAGACCCAGTACTTC. The encoded protein is CASSDGPGRQGGETQYF.

With respect to this clone: Other DNA sequences in this sample translate to the same CDR3. CDR3 bases: TGTGCCAGCAGTTTGGCGGGGGGAAACACTGAAGCTTTCTTT. Its translation is CASSLAGGNTEAFF. This chain links TRBV7-9 with TRBJ1-1; D possibly corresponds to TRBD1 (5 bases). The CDR3 runs to 14 residues. Germline assignment: CDR1 SEHNR and CDR2 FQNEAQ (reference sequence). Trimming left V 6 bases short and J 2 bases short, with 13 bases between.

The chain couples TRBV7-6 to TRBJ2-7; D might be TRBD1 (5 bases). Per germline, CDR1 SGHVS and CDR2 FNYEAQ. The CDR3 covers 16 residues. Trimming left V 1 base short and J 6 bases short, with 19 bases between. The CDR3 is CASSLEGTGSQGEQYF. The CDR3 nucleotides are TGTGCCAGCAGCTTAGAGGGCACAGGTTCCCAGGGCGAGCAGTACTTC. Together with reference TRBV7-6 and TRBJ2-7, the CDR3 gives the full variable domain: GAGVSQSPRYKVTKRGQDVALRCDPISGHVSLYWYRQALGQGPEFLTYFNYEAQQDKSGLPNDRFSAERPEGSISTLTIQRTEQRDSAMYRCASSLEGTGSQGEQYFGPGTRLTVT.